The present entry profiles one T cell receptor beta chain with its context. Its antigen is not known. The sample comes from a study of CD8 T cells in ankylosing spondylitis. Study observations and caveats: A TCR beta motif of under 10 highly homologous variants seemed to mark ankylosing spondylitis blood.

There are 16 residues in the CDR3. Germline V gene data show CDR1 as SGHAT and CDR2 as FQNNGV. Germline trimming cut 3 bases from V and 9 bases from J; bases unmatched to any gene: 8. Libraries for TCR beta were made by quantitative 5'-RACE with molecular barcodes. TCRdb used MiXCR to reprocess the 5' RACE reads, holding one entry per CDR3 protein. The sample lists 400,000 or so distinct CDR3 sequences; roughly 26% were seen once. The sequenced sample was blood, either unsorted or a sorted T cell fraction (not recorded which). This TCR was recovered from a male donor with ankylosing spondylitis. The rearrangement links TRBV11-2 to TRBJ2-1; the match to TRBD2 covers 13 bases. CDR3 DNA: TGTGCCAGCAGCTTGGTGACTAGCGGGAGGTTACCTGAGCAGTTCTTC. The encoded protein is CASSLVTSGRLPEQFF.